The source of this T cell receptor beta chain is a study of T cell changes during pregnancy in multiple sclerosis (dated by TCRdb to about 2019). Study-wide context: Changes in the T cell repertoire over the course of pregnancy were examined in this study in women with multiple sclerosis.

Libraries were prepared through the immunoSEQ multiplex PCR assay. TCRdb limited this immuneACCESS table to in-frame rearrangements with V and J called. A share of clones is missing; checked studies link under half to unresolved V genes, and the rest is unexplained. The sample contains fewer than 130,000 clones, approximately 90% of them found a single time. About 3% of the sample lies in the top ten. A remark on this clone: Its binding antigen is unknown. No base quality values were provided; no much bigger clone lies one nucleotide off.

The specimen was peripheral blood, collected after pregnancy. The sequence derives from a female donor with multiple sclerosis, enrolled in a pregnancy study.

CDR3 protein: CATRTGTANTEAFF. The bases read TGTGCCACCCGAACTGGGACAGCTAACACTGAAGCTTTCTTT. The chain is assembled from TRBV15 and TRBJ1-1; the central 7 bases match TRBD1. As encoded in the germline V gene (reference sequence), CDR1 is LNHNV while CDR2 is YYDKDF. Clipping removes 8 bases from V and 2 bases from J, with 8 as the unmatched junction base count. Taken from cysteine to phenylalanine, the CDR3 has 14 residues. The only DNA kept is the CDR3, 42 bases in frame from the first base.